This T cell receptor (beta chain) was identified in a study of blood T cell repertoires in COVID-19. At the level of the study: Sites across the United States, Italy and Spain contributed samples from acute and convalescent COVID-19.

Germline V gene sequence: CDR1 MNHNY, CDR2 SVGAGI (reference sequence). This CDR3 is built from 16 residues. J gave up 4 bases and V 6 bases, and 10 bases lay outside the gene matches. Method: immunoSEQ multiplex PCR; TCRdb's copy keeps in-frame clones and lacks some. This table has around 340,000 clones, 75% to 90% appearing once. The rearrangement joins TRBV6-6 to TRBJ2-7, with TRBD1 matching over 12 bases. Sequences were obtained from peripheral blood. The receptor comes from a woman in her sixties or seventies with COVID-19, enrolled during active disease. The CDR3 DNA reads TGTGCCAGCAGCCCTTCCGGGACAGGGGGCAATTACGAGCAGTACTTC. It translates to CASSPSGTGGNYEQYF.